The present T cell receptor beta chain was sequenced within a study of blood T cell repertoires in COVID-19. V lost 4 bases and J lost 3; bases outside the gene matches: 8. The CDR3 loop spans 15 amino acids. Per the germline V gene, CDR1 is SGHTA and CDR2 is FQGNSA. Patients in Seattle were enrolled during active infection, then followed longitudinally. In the original processing: Amplification with reference gene primers provided the estimates of nucleated cell counts. TCRdb keeps only in-frame clones here, not all; method: immunoSEQ multiplex PCR. Clone size and V and J calls were adopted from that table, with D and trimming inferred from the DNA. The table has roughly 57,000 clones, more than 70% seen once. This clone was observed a single time.

The sequence was collected from a man aged 25-45 years with COVID-19, enrolled during active disease. The chain carries TRBV7-2 and TRBJ2-7; 8 positions agree with TRBD2. The sequenced sample was peripheral blood. CDR3 sequence reads: CASSSGGAVNYEQYF. The CDR3 DNA reads TGTGCCAGCAGCTCCGGGGGGGCCGTGAACTACGAGCAGTACTTC.